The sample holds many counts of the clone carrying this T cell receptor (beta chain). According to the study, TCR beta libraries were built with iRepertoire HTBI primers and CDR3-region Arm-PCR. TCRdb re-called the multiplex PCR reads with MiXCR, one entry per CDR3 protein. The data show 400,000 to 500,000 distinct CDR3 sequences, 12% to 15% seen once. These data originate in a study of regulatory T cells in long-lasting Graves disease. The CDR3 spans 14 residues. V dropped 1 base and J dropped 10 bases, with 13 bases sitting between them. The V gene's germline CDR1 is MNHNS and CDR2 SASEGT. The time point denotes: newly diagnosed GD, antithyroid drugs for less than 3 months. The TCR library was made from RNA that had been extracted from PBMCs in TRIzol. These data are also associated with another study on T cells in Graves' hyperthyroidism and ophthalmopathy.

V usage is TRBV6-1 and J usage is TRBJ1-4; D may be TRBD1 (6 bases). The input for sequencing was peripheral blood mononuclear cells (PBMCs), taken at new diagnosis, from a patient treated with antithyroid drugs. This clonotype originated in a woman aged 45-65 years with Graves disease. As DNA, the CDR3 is TGTGCCAGCAGTGAAGTACAGGGTAGAGGAAAACTGTTTTTT. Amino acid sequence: CASSEVQGRGKLFF.